The 27 T cell receptor beta chains presented below share a single source sample, sequenced in a study of shared clonotypes between healthy human individuals. Sequencing was performed with immunoSEQ multiplex PCR; in TCRdb, only in-frame clones are kept and a portion is missing. The sample lists about 1 million clones, about 75% seen once, with approximately 1.5% in the top ten. The specimen was memory CD4+ T cells sorted from blood. The sample's subset: CD45RA-negative fraction. These receptors were collected from a man between 18 and 29 years old in good health.

This sequence joins TRBV7-9 and TRBJ1-1, with D unresolved. V was pared by 1 base and J by 3 bases, with 6 bases between. The CDR3 is 13 amino acids. The germline V gene encodes CDR1 SEHNR and CDR2 FQNEAQ (reference sequence). In nucleotides, the CDR3 is TGTGCCAGCAGCTTAGTGGTGGACACTGAAGCTTTCTTT. The encoded protein is CASSLVVDTEAFF.

The DNA of the CDR3 is TGTGCCAGTAGGAGGACGGGCACCGGGGAGCTGTTTTTT. Encoded protein: CASRRTGTGELFF. The V and J genes are TRBV19 and TRBJ2-2; D is unresolved. The CDR3 covers 13 residues. V was clipped by 6 bases and J by 4 bases, with 9 bases between them. Germline V gene data show CDR1 as LNHDA and CDR2 as SQIVND (reference sequence).

V usage is TRBV15 and J usage is TRBJ1-2; 7 positions agree with TRBD1. Germline V gives CDR1 LNHNV, CDR2 YYDKDF (reference sequence). Germline trimming cut 7 bases from V and 4 bases from J; bases unmatched to any gene: 12. CDR3 size: 15 residues. In nucleotides, the CDR3 is TGTGCCACCACCTTTGGACAGGTAGGGGGCTATGGCTACACCTTC. Its protein is CATTFGQVGGYGYTF.

This chain links TRBV6-1 with TRBJ2-5; 12 positions match TRBD2. V lost 1 base, J lost 9 bases, and 12 bases stayed unmatched. CDR1 MNHNS and CDR2 SASEGT come from the germline V gene. This CDR3 has 17 residues. Written as DNA, the CDR3 is TGTGCCAGCAGTGAAGGACTAGCGGGGGCCAGTTTTGTGCCCCAGTACTTC. This gives the protein CASSEGLAGASFVPQYF.

V is TRBV30 and J is TRBJ2-5, with 14 bases aligning to TRBD2. The CDR3 runs 15 residues. The V and J ends lost 3 bases and 5 bases, in that order; junction bases with no gene match: 5. Germline assignment: CDR1 GTSNPN and CDR2 SVGIG (reference sequence). The CDR3 DNA sequence: TGTGCCTGGAGCCTGGGGACTAGCGGGGGTGAGACCCAGTACTTC. Protein: CAWSLGTSGGETQYF. The full variable domain, with the rest looked up from reference TRBV30 and TRBJ2-5, is SQTIHQWPATLVQPVGSPLSLECTVEGTSNPNLYWYRQAAGRGLQLLFYSVGIGQISSEVPQNLSASRPQDRQFILSSKKLLLSDSGFYLCAWSLGTSGGETQYFGPGTRLLVL.

This clone was seen once. This chain joins TRBV5-6 and TRBJ2-7, with no clear D. Germline lookup yields CDR1 SGHDT and CDR2 YYEEEE. CDR3 length: 11 amino acids. Trimming removed 6 bases from V and 4 bases from J, with 8 bases in between. CDR3 sequence (DNA): TGTGCCAGCATGTCGAAGTACGAGCAGTACTTC. It specifies CASMSKYEQYF.

V gene TRBV5-1 combines with J gene TRBJ2-6; 7 bases align to TRBD1. Germline CDR1 and CDR2: SGHRS and YFSETQ. This CDR3 is built from 19 residues. V lost 4 bases and J lost 0; bases outside the gene matches: 13. The chain's CDR3 is CASSTTGQSLHSGANVLTF. The CDR3, as DNA: TGCGCCAGCAGCACGACGGGACAGTCCCTCCACTCTGGGGCCAACGTCCTGACTTTC.

V and J are TRBV6-5 and TRBJ2-2; TRBD2 aligns across 8 bases. V shed 5 bases and J 4 bases; nucleotides not matched to a gene: 6. The CDR3 length is 15 residues. CDR1 and CDR2 (germline): MNHEY, SVGAGI. In nucleotides, the CDR3 is TGTGCCAGCAGTCGGGGGGGGCGCGTCACCGGGGAGCTGTTTTTT. It translates to CASSRGGRVTGELFF.

The J gene is TRBJ2-1, the V gene TRBV16, with a tentative D call TRBD2 (5 bases). With 4 bases removed from V and 5 bases from J, the gap between germline ends came to 15 bases. The CDR3 is 15 residues long. Germline CDR1 is KGHSY and CDR2 is FQNENV. CDR3 DNA: TGTGCCAGCAGCCGCCGAGGAGGCCACGACAATGAGCAGTTCTTC. Protein sequence: CASSRRGGHDNEQFF.

The rearrangement links TRBV4-1 to TRBJ1-2, with a weak D call TRBD1 (5 bases). CDR1 is MGHRA, CDR2 YSYEKL, per germline. The CDR3 is 18 amino acids. V lost 0 bases and J lost 8, with 25 bases in between. CDR3 amino acids: CASSQDWGRTFGLGGYTF. The CDR3 DNA sequence: TGCGCCAGCAGCCAAGATTGGGGCCGGACGTTCGGCCTTGGCGGCTACACCTTC.

The J gene is TRBJ2-5, the V gene TRBV30; no clear D gene. The end of the DNA aligns better with TRBJ2-7, so the J call may be wrong. Germline V gene data show CDR1 as GTSNPN and CDR2 as SVGIG (reference sequence). The CDR3 has 13 residues. The chain's CDR3 is CAWSPQEGYEQYF. The CDR3 coding sequence is TGTGCCTGGAGTCCCCAGGAAGGGTACGAGCAGTACTTC.

J is TRBJ1-2 and V is TRBV10-3; TRBD1 might be the D (6 bases). CDR1 ENHRY and CDR2 SYGVKD come from the germline V gene. The CDR3 spans 17 residues. V was clipped by 4 bases and J by 0 bases, with 18 bases between them. The CDR3, as DNA: TGTGCCATCAGTGCTGACAGAGGGGGTACAGCTAACTATGGCTACACCTTC. Translating gives CAISADRGGTANYGYTF.

This clone was counted many times. The CDR3, as DNA: TGTGCCAGCAGTGTCCAAACAGGCTTATACGAGCAGTACTTC. Protein product: CASSVQTGLYEQYF. V gene TRBV6-1 combines with J gene TRBJ2-7, with a possible D match to TRBD1 (5 bases). V lost 4 bases and J 4 bases, leaving 14 bases between the germline ends. CDR1 is MNHNS and CDR2 is SASEGT in the germline V gene. This CDR3 comprises 14 residues.

The chain has TRBV4-3 and TRBJ1-1; no clear D. Germline V gives CDR1 LGHNA, CDR2 YSLEER. The CDR3 runs to 13 residues. Trimming stripped 1 base from V and 4 bases from J, with 7 bases between. The CDR3 loop reads CASSQVARTEAFF. The CDR3 coding sequence is TGCGCCAGCAGCCAAGTCGCTCGCACTGAAGCTTTCTTT.

The chain has TRBV6-6 and TRBJ1-3; perhaps TRBD1 as D (6 bases). Between the trimmed V and J ends, which lost 8 bases and 1 base, there was a span of 18 bases. The CDR3 has 16 amino acids. CDR1 MNHNY and CDR2 SVGAGI come from the germline V gene (reference sequence). The CDR3 here is CASSQGKSGSGNTIYF. In DNA, the CDR3 is TGTGCCAGCTCCCAGGGGAAGAGCGGATCTGGAAACACCATATATTTT.

This clone has just one count. The chain employs TRBV5-1 and TRBJ2-3, with 7 bases matching TRBD2. Germline V gene lookup returns CDR1 SGHRS and CDR2 YFSETQ. The CDR3 is 14 residues long. V gave up 6 bases and J gave up 4 bases; unmatched junction bases: 8. CDR3 sequence (DNA): TGCGCCAGCATGACGGGAGGACCCCCAGATACGCAGTATTTT. Residues: CASMTGGPPDTQYF.

The chain carries TRBV28 and TRBJ1-2; D is unresolved. The CDR3 is 15 residues long. V dropped 6 bases and J dropped 7 bases, with 21 bases sitting between them. The germline V gene encodes CDR1 MDHEN and CDR2 SYDVKM. The CDR3 region is CASRPTGNPSSGYTF. Written as DNA, the CDR3 is TGTGCCAGCAGGCCAACGGGAAACCCCTCCTCTGGCTACACCTTC.

The chain joins TRBV15 to TRBJ1-2; a weak D match, TRBD1 (5 bases). Germline CDR1 reads LNHNV; CDR2 reads YYDKDF (reference sequence). Trimming removed 0 bases at V and 7 bases at J, with 15 bases between. The CDR3 length is 15 residues. This CDR3 is CATSREGRVGGGYTF. In DNA, the CDR3 is TGTGCCACCAGCAGAGAGGGAAGAGTCGGGGGTGGCTACACCTTC.

This clone occurred once. The chain couples TRBV19 to TRBJ1-4; D is undetermined. Germline V gene lookup returns CDR1 LNHDA and CDR2 SQIVND (reference sequence). Trimming shortened V by 4 bases and J by 0 bases, and 12 bases separated the two germline ends. The CDR3 length is 16 residues. The CDR3 nucleotides read TGTGCCAGTAGTAAGTGGCTCGGTGCAACTAATGAAAAACTGTTTTTT. Protein sequence: CASSKWLGATNEKLFF.

The CDR3 sequence: CASSHTSGLYYNEQFF. CDR3 DNA: TGTGCCAGCAGCCACACTAGCGGGCTTTACTACAATGAGCAGTTCTTC. V usage is TRBV7-9 and J usage is TRBJ2-1; 9 bases map to TRBD2. V dropped 5 bases and J dropped 3; count of bases not matched to a gene: 8. Germline V lookup: CDR1 SEHNR, CDR2 FQNEAQ (reference sequence). The length of the CDR3 is 16 residues.

This chain joins TRBV7-9 and TRBJ2-7; 8 bases map to TRBD2. The ends lost 6 bases at V and 5 bases at J; junction bases unmatched: 6. The CDR3 spans 13 residues. Germline values: CDR1 SEHNR, CDR2 FQNEAQ (reference sequence). As DNA, the CDR3 is TGTGCCAGCAGGGCGAGCGGGAGCCACGAGCAGTACTTC. Translating gives CASRASGSHEQYF.

This sequence joins TRBV6-4 and TRBJ2-7, with TRBD1 identical over 9 bases. The CDR3 is 15 residues long. Trimming took 0 bases from V and 7 from J; bases not matched to a gene: 7. Germline V CDR1 and CDR2: MRHNA, SNTAGT. The CDR3, as DNA: TGTGCCAGCAGTGACTCGAGTAACAGGGGGCGGGAGCAGTACTTC. This translates into CASSDSSNRGREQYF.

V usage is TRBV2 and J usage is TRBJ2-7, with a tentative D call TRBD1 (5 bases). Germline V gene data show CDR1 as SNHLY and CDR2 as FYNNEI. This CDR3 contains 14 residues. V shed 7 bases and J shed 0 bases, with 13 bases lying between them. The CDR3: CASTRQPDSYEQYF. CDR3 DNA: TGTGCCAGCACCAGACAGCCCGACTCCTACGAGCAGTACTTC.

In its sample, this clone was seen many times. The same CDR3 arises from other DNA sequences in this sample as well. This chain connects TRBV4-3 to TRBJ2-7; D might be TRBD2 (5 bases). The CDR3 is 14 residues long. The V and J ends lost 0 bases and 3 bases respectively, with 9 bases between them. Germline V lookup: CDR1 LGHNA, CDR2 YSLEER. The CDR3 spells CASSQDRGFYEQYF. The DNA for the CDR3 is TGCGCCAGCAGCCAAGATCGAGGGTTCTACGAGCAGTACTTC.

The chain joins TRBV28 to TRBJ1-2, with 7 bases that match TRBD1. In germline, CDR1 is MDHEN, CDR2 SYDVKM. V was clipped by 5 bases and J by 11 bases; unmatched bases: 5. This CDR3 region has 11 residues. CDR3 sequence (DNA): TGTGCCAGCAGTCCCAGGGGGGCTTACACCTTC. Amino acid sequence: CASSPRGAYTF.

The chain has TRBV28 and TRBJ2-2; D possibly corresponds to TRBD2 (6 bases). This CDR3 contains 15 residues. Germline V gene lookup returns CDR1 MDHEN and CDR2 SYDVKM. The V end was cut by 6 bases, the J end by 9 bases, with 20 bases between. The CDR3 sequence: CASSRERVGGRELFF. Here the CDR3 DNA reads TGTGCCAGCAGCCGAGAAAGAGTGGGGGGACGGGAGCTGTTTTTT.

The genes are TRBV30 and TRBJ1-1; 10 bases match TRBD1. Germline V gene sequence: CDR1 GTSNPN, CDR2 SVGIG (reference sequence). With V trimmed by 3 bases and J by 7 bases, 8 bases remained unmatched. This CDR3 is built from 14 residues. CDR3 in amino acids: CAWRRQGALGEAFF. DNA for the CDR3: TGTGCCTGGAGGAGACAGGGGGCATTGGGTGAAGCTTTCTTT.